This T cell receptor (beta chain) was documented in a study of blood T cell repertoires in COVID-19. Study context: From the United States, Italy and Spain came samples of acute and convalescent COVID-19. The cDNA or gDNA used as material had been derived from T cells, B-cell-depleted T cells, or PBMCs.

Germline CDR1 reads LGHDT; CDR2 reads YNNKEL (reference sequence). The CDR3 sequence is 15 residues long. V dropped 3 bases and J dropped 5 bases, with 14 bases sitting between them. As processed by the authors: Estimation of nucleated cell counts relied on the amplification of reference gene primers. Method: immunoSEQ multiplex PCR; TCRdb's copy keeps in-frame clones and lacks some. V and J calls and clone size are as listed in that table; D and trimming were resolved from the DNA. The sample holds about 200,000 clones, 65% to 85% seen once. The source is a woman aged 80 or over with acute or convalescent COVID-19. The V call is TRBV3-1 (or the pseudogene TRBV3-2), the J call TRBJ1-5, with TRBD1 as a possible D gene (5 bases). The specimen sequenced was peripheral blood. The CDR3: CASSHNFLGDQPQHF. As DNA, the CDR3 is TGTGCCAGCAGCCATAATTTTTTAGGGGATCAGCCCCAGCATTTT.